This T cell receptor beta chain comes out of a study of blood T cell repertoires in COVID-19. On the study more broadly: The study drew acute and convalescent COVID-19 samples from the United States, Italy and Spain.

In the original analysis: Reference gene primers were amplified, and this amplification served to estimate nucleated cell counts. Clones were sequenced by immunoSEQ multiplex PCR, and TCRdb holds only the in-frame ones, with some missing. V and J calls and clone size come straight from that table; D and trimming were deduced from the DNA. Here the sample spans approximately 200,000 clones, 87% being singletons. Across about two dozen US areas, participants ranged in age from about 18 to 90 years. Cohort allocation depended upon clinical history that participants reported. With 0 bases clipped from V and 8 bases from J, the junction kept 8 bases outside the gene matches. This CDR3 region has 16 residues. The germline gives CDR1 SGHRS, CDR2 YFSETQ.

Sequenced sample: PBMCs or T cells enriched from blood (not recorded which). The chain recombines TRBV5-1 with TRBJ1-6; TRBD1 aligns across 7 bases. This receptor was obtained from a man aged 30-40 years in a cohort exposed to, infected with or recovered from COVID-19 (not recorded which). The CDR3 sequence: CASSLEPEGGDSPLHF. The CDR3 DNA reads TGCGCCAGCAGCTTGGAGCCCGAAGGGGGCGATTCACCCCTCCACTTT.